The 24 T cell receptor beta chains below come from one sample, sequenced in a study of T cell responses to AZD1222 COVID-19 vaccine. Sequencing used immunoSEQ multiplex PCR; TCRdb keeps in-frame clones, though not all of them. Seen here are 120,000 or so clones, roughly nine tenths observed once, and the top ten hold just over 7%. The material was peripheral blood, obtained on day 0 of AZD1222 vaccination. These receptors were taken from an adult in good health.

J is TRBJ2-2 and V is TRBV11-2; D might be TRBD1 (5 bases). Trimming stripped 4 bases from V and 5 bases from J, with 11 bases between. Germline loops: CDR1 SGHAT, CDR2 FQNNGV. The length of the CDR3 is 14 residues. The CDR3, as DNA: TGTGCCAGCAGCTCCCCAGGGAAAACCGGGGAGCTGTTTTTT. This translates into CASSSPGKTGELFF.

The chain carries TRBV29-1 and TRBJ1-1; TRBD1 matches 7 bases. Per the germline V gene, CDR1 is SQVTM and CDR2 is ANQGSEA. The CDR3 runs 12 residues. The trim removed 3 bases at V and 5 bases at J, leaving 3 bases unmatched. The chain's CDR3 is CSVDRGKTEAFF. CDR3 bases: TGCAGCGTTGACAGGGGGAAGACTGAAGCTTTCTTT.

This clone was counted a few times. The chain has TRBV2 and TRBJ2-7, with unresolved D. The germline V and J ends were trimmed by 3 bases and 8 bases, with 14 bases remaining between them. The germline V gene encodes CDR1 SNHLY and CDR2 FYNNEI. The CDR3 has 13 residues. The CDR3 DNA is TGTGCCAGCAGTGACAGTCCCCACTTGAAGCAGTACTTC. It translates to CASSDSPHLKQYF.

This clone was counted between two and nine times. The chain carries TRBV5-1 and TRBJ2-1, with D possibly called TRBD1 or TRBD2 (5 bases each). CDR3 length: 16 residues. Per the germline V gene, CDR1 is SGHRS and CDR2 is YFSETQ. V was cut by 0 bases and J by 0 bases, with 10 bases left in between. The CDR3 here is CASSLDAGSSYNEQFF. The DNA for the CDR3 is TGCGCCAGCAGCTTGGATGCAGGGAGCTCCTACAATGAGCAGTTCTTC.

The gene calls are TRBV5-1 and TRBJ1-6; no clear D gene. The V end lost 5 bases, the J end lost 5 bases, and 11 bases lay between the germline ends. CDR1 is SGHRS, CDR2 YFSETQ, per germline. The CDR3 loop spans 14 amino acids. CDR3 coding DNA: TGCGCCAGCAGTAAAGACGGCAATAATTCACCCCTCCACTTT. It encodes CASSKDGNNSPLHF.

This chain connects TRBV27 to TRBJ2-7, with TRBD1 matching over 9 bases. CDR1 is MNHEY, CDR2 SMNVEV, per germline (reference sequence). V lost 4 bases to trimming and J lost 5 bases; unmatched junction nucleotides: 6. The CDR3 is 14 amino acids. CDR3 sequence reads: CASSSWTGDNEQYF. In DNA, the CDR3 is TGTGCCAGCAGTTCCTGGACAGGGGACAACGAGCAGTACTTC.

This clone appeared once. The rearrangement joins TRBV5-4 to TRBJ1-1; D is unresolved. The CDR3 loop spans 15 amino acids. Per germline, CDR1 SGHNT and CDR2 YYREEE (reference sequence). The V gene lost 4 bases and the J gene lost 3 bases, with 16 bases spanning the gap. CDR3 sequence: CASSPASKRDTEAFF. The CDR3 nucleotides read TGTGCCAGCAGCCCCGCCAGTAAACGAGACACTGAAGCTTTCTTT.

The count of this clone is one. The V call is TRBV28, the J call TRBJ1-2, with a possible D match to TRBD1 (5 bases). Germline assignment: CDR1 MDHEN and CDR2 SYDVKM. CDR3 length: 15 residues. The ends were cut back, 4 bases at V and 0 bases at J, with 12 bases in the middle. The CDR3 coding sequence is TGTGCCAGCAGTTCACCGGCCAGGGCTAACTATGGCTACACCTTC. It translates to CASSSPARANYGYTF.

The CDR3 nucleotides are TGTGCCAGCAGGGAGGACAGGACGAGGGAGACCCAGTACTTC. Protein product: CASREDRTRETQYF. This chain joins TRBV6-5 and TRBJ2-5; TRBD1 agrees at 7 bases. CDR1 is MNHEY and CDR2 is SVGAGI in the germline V gene. This CDR3 has 14 amino acids. Trimming at V came to 6 bases and at J to 5 bases, leaving 9 bases not matched to a gene.

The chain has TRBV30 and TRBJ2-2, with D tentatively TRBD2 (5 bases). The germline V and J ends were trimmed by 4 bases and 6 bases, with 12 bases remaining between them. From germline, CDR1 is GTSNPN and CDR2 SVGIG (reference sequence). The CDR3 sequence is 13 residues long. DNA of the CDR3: TGTGCCTGGAATCCGGGGTCGGCCGGGGAGCTGTTTTTT. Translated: CAWNPGSAGELFF. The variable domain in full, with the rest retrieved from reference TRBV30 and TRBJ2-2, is SQTIHQWPATLVQPVGSPLSLECTVEGTSNPNLYWYRQAAGRGLQLLFYSVGIGQISSEVPQNLSASRPQDRQFILSSKKLLLSDSGFYLCAWNPGSAGELFFGEGSRLTVL.

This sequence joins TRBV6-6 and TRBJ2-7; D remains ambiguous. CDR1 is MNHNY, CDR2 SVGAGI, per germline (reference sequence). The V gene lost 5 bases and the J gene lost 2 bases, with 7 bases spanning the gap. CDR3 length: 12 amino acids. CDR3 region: CASSPAPYEQYF. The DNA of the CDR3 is TGTGCCAGCAGTCCCGCCCCCTACGAGCAGTACTTC.

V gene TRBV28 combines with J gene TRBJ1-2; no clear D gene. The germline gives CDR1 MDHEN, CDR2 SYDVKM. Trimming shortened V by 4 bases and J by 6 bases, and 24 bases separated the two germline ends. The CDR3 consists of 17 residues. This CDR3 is CASSSPVRGRAHDGYTF. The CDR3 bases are TGTGCCAGCAGTTCCCCGGTTCGGGGAAGGGCTCACGATGGCTACACCTTC.

CDR3 DNA: TGTGCCAGCAGCAAGGAGTCCACCGGGGAGCTGTTTTTT. Its protein is CASSKESTGELFF. The V call is TRBV21-1, the J call TRBJ2-2; TRBD2, the table's D call, was not compared with the DNA. TRBV21-1 is given as a pseudogene. This CDR3 region has 13 residues.

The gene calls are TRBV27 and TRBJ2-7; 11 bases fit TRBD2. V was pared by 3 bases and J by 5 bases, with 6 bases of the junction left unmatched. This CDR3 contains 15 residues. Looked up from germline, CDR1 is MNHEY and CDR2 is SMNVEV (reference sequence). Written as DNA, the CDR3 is TGTGCCAGCAGTTTTGGTAGCGGGAGGGTCCACGAGCAGTACTTC. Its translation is CASSFGSGRVHEQYF.

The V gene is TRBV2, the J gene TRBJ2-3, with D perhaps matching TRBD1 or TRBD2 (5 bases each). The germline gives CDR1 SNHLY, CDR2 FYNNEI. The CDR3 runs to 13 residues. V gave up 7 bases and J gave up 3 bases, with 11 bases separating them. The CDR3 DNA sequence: TGTGCCAGCAACCTATGGGGGACAGATACGCAGTATTTT. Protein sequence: CASNLWGTDTQYF.

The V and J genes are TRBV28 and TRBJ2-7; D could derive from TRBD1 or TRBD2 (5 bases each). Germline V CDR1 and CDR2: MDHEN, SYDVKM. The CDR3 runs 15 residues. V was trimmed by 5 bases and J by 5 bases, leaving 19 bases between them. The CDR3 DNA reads TGTGCCAGCAGTCTGAGTGGAGGCAGGGTGGACGAGCAGTACTTC. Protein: CASSLSGGRVDEQYF.

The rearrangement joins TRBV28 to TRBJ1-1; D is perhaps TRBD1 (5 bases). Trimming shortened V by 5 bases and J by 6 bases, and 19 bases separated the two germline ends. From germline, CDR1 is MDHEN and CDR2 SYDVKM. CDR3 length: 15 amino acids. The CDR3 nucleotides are TGTGCCAGCAGTCTGGTGGGGGGAGGTCTCGCTGAAGCTTTCTTT. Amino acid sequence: CASSLVGGGLAEAFF.

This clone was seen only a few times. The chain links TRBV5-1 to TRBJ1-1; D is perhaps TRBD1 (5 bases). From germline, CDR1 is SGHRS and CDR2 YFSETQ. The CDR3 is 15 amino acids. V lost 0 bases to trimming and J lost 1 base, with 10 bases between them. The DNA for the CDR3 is TGCGCCAGCAGCTTGGCAGGGACGGCGAACACTGAAGCTTTCTTT. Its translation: CASSLAGTANTEAFF.

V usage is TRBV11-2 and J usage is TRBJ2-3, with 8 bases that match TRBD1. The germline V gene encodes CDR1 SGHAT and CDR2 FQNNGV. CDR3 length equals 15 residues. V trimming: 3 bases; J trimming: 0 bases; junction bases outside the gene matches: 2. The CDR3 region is CASSLGQASTDTQYF. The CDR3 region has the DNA TGTGCCAGCAGCTTGGGACAGGCTAGCACAGATACGCAGTATTTT.

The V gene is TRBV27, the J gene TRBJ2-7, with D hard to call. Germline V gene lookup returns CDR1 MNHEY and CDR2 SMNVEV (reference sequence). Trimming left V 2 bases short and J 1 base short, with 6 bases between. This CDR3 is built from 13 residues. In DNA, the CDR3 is TGTGCCAGCAGTTTAACACAGTCCTACGAGCAGTACTTC. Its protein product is CASSLTQSYEQYF.

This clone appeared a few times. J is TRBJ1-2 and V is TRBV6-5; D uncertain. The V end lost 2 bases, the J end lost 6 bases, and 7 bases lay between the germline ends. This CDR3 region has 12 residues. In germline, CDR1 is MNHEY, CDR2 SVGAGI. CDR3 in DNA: TGTGCCAGCAGTTACGCCGGAGATGGCTACACCTTC. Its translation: CASSYAGDGYTF.

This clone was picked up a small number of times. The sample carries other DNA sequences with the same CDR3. This CDR3 reads CASSLELSYEQYF. CDR3 in DNA: TGTGCCAGCAGCTTAGAACTATCCTACGAGCAGTACTTC. This chain joins TRBV7-2 and TRBJ2-7; D remains ambiguous. Germline-derived CDR1 and CDR2 are SGHTA and FQGNSA. The CDR3 has 13 amino acids. V lost 1 base to trimming and J lost 1 base, with 5 bases between them.

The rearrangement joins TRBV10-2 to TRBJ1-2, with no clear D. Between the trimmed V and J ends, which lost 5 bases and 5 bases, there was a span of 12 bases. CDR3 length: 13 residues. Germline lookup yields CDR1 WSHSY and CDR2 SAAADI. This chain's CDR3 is CASSRGSLYGYTF. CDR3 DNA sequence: TGCGCCAGCAGTAGAGGGTCTTTATATGGCTACACCTTC.

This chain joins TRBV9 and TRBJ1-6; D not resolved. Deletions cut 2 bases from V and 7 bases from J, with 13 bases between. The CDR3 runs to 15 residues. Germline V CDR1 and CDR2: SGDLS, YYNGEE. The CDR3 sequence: CASSVTGQPNSPLHF. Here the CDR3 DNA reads TGTGCCAGCAGCGTCACGGGTCAACCCAATTCACCCCTCCACTTT. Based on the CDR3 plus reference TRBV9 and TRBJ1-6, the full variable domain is DSGVTQTPKHLITATGQRVTLRCSPRSGDLSVYWYQQSLDQGLQFLIQYYNGEERAKGNILERFSAQQFPDLHSELNLSSLELGDSALYFCASSVTGQPNSPLHFGNGTRLTVT.